This T cell receptor beta chain was captured by sequencing in a study of T cell responses to AZD1222 COVID-19 vaccine. Germline CDR1 and CDR2: LGHDT and YNNKEL (reference sequence). The CDR3 runs to 14 residues. The V end was cut by 4 bases, the J end by 5 bases, with 11 bases between. Clones were sequenced by immunoSEQ multiplex PCR, and TCRdb holds only the in-frame ones, with some missing. Of approximately 140,000 clones in the sample, 88% are singletons; the top ten hold roughly 16%. The source of this sequence is an adult in good health. This material consisted of peripheral blood, taken on day 0 of AZD1222 vaccination. The chain carries TRBV3-1 (or the pseudogene TRBV3-2) and TRBJ1-4, with a tentative D call TRBD1 (5 bases). The CDR3 spells CASSRRDSNEKLFF. DNA for the CDR3: TGTGCCAGCAGCCGGCGGGACTCGAATGAAAAACTGTTTTTT.